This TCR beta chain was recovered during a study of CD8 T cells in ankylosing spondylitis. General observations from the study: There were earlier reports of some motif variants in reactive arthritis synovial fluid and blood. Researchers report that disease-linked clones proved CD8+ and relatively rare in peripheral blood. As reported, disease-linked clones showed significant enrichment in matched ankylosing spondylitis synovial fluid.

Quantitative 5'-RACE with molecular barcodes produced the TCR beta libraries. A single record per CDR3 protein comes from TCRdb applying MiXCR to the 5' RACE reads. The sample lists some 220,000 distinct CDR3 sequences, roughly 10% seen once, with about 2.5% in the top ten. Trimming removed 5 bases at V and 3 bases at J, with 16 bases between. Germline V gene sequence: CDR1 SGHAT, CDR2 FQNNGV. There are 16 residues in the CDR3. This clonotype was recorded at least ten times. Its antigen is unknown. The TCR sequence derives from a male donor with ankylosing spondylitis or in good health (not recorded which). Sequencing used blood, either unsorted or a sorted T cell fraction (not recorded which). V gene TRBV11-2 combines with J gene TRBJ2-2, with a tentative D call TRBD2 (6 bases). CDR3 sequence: CASSVRVRRDTGELFF. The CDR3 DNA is TGTGCCAGCAGCGTCAGGGTCCGGAGGGACACCGGGGAGCTGTTTTTT. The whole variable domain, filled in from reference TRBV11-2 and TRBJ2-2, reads EAGVAQSPRYKIIEKRQSVAFWCNPISGHATLYWYQQILGQGPKLLIQFQNNGVVDDSQLPKDRFSAERLKGVDSTLKIQPAKLEDSAVYLCASSVRVRRDTGELFFGEGSRLTVL.